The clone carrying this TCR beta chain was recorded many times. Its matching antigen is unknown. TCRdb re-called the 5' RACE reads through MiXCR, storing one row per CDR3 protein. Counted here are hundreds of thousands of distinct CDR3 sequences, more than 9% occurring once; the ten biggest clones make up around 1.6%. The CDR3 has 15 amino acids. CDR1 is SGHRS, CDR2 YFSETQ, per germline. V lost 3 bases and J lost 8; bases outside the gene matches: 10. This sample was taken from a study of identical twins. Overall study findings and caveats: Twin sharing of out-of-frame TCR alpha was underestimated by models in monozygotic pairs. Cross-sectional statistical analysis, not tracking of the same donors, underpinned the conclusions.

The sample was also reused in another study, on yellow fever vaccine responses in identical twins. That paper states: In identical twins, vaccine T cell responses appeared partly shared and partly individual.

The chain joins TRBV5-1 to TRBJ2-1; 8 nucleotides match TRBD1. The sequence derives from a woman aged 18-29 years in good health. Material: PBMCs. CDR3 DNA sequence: TGCGCCAGCAGCTCGGACAGGGAAGGGTTGGATGAGCAGTTCTTC. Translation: CASSSDREGLDEQFF.